The 5 T cell receptor beta chains below all came from one sample that was sequenced in a study of shared clonotypes between healthy human individuals. Produced via immunoSEQ multiplex PCR; TCRdb's table is partial and in-frame only. The table has over a million clones, more than 65% seen once. The sequenced sample was memory CD4+ T cells sorted from blood. As to subset: CD45RA-negative fraction. The source is a man aged 18 to 29 in good health.

The chain uses TRBV5-1 and TRBJ2-1; 10 nucleotides line up with TRBD2. This CDR3 comprises 15 residues. Per germline, CDR1 SGHRS and CDR2 YFSETQ. The J segment lost 8 bases and the V segment lost 4 bases, leaving 9 bases of the junction unmatched. CDR3 residues: CASSKTSGNSDEQFF. For the CDR3, the DNA is TGCGCCAGCAGCAAAACTAGCGGGAATAGCGATGAGCAGTTCTTC. The entire variable domain, with the rest obtained from reference TRBV5-1 and TRBJ2-1, is as follows: KAGVTQTPRYLIKTRGQQVTLSCSPISGHRSVSWYQQTPGQGLQFLFEYFSETQRNKGNFPGRFSGRQFSNSRSEMNVSTLELGDSALYLCASSKTSGNSDEQFFGPGTRLTVL.

The rearrangement joins TRBV6-5 to TRBJ2-7, with D maybe TRBD1 (6 bases). The CDR3 runs 13 residues. The V end lost 7 bases, the J end lost 2 bases, and 12 bases lay between the germline ends. CDR1 and CDR2 from the germline V gene are MNHEY and SVGAGI. CDR3 sequence: CASTQTGTYEQYF. CDR3 nucleotides: TGTGCCAGCACCCAGACAGGAACCTACGAGCAGTACTTC.

V and J are TRBV7-8 and TRBJ1-4; D call uncertain. Germline V CDR1 and CDR2: SGHVS, FQNEAQ. With 0 bases removed from V and 0 bases from J, the gap between germline ends came to 11 bases. The CDR3 is 17 amino acids. In DNA form, the CDR3 reads TGTGCCAGCAGCTTAGCGAGCACGCCAGCAACTAATGAAAAACTGTTTTTT. The encoded protein is CASSLASTPATNEKLFF.

The V call is TRBV29-1, the J call TRBJ2-2, with D possibly being TRBD1 (6 bases). V dropped 5 bases and J dropped 0 bases, with 10 bases sitting between them. Germline CDR1 SQVTM, CDR2 ANQGSEA. The CDR3 sequence is 14 residues long. CDR3 residues: CSVSQGTNTGELFF. In nucleotides, the CDR3 is TGCAGCGTTTCGCAGGGGACGAACACCGGGGAGCTGTTTTTT.

The V and J genes are TRBV5-1 and TRBJ2-7; no clear D. V was cut by 0 bases and J by 5 bases, with 15 bases left in between. Germline loops: CDR1 SGHRS, CDR2 YFSETQ. The CDR3 has 15 amino acids. CDR3 coding DNA: TGCGCCAGCAGCTTGGTCAGTTACACCCCCGACGAGCAGTACTTC. Its translation: CASSLVSYTPDEQYF.